Listed below are T cell receptor beta chains from one sample, sequenced in a study of neurological immune-mediated disorders. TCRdb fed the 5' RACE reads into MiXCR, producing one record per CDR3 protein. This sample has about 18,000 distinct CDR3 sequences, with around 11% found just once. Specimen: CD8+ T cells from blood. The receptors derive from a woman aged 50 to 60 in good health. Each CDR3 is given with its conserved first and last residue. D genes are given only for firm matches. Clone sizes are shown as once, few, many or a size class.

TRBJ2-7 | TRBV28 | NA | many | TGTGCCAGCAGTTCCACCAGGGGGGGCTCCTACGAGCAGTACTTC | CASSSTRGGSYEQYF
TRBJ2-7 | TRBV5-1 | NA | many | TGCGCCACCAGGGGGGTAGGGAGAGACTCCTACGAGCAGTACTTC | CATRGVGRDSYEQYF
TRBJ2-7 | TRBV11-2 | NA | many | TGTGCCAGCAGGGTAGCGGAGGACTCTGACGAGCAGTACTTC | CASRVAEDSDEQYF
TRBJ2-7 | TRBV7-8 | NA | many | TGTGCCAGCAGCCCCGGACGGACCTACGAGCAGTACTTC | CASSPGRTYEQYF
TRBJ2-2 | TRBV7-2 | NA | medium-sized | TGTGCCAGCAGCTTACTCACTCCCGGGGAGCTGTTTTTT | CASSLLTPGELFF
TRBJ1-1 | TRBV28 | TRBD1 | medium-sized | TGTGCCAGCAGTTTGGGGACAGGGGAGAACACTGAAGCTTTCTTT | CASSLGTGENTEAFF
TRBJ2-7 | TRBV7-9 | TRBD1 | many | TGTGCCAGCAGGGGGGACAGCCCTCGCGAGCAGTACTTC | CASRGDSPREQYF
TRBJ2-2 | TRBV7-2 | TRBD2 | many | TGTGCCAGCAGCCCAGGACTAGCGGGGTCGAACACCGGGGAGCTGTTTTTT | CASSPGLAGSNTGELFF
TRBJ2-7 | TRBV5-1 | NA | many | TGCGCCAGCACCTCCACCGGGGTAACCAGCTACGAGCAGTACTTC | CASTSTGVTSYEQYF
TRBJ2-1 | TRBV5-4 | TRBD1 | medium-sized | TGTGCCAGCAGCGGGGACAGTTACAATGAGCAGTTCTTC | CASSGDSYNEQFF
TRBJ1-5 | TRBV27 | NA | many | TGTGCCAGCAGTTTTAAGAGTAGCAATCAGCCCCAGCATTTT | CASSFKSSNQPQHF
TRBJ2-7 | TRBV20-1 | TRBD2 | many | TGCAGTGTCAACGGGGGGGCCGGGGGGCGCTCCTACGAGCAGTACTTC | CSVNGGAGGRSYEQYF
TRBJ1-2 | TRBV12-3/TRBV12-4 | NA | many | TGTGCCAGCAGCCCCCGGGACATCTATGGCTACACCTTC | CASSPRDIYGYTF
TRBJ2-2 | TRBV20-1 | NA | many | TGCAGTGCTAGGAAGGCCGGGGAGCTGTTTTTT | CSARKAGELFF